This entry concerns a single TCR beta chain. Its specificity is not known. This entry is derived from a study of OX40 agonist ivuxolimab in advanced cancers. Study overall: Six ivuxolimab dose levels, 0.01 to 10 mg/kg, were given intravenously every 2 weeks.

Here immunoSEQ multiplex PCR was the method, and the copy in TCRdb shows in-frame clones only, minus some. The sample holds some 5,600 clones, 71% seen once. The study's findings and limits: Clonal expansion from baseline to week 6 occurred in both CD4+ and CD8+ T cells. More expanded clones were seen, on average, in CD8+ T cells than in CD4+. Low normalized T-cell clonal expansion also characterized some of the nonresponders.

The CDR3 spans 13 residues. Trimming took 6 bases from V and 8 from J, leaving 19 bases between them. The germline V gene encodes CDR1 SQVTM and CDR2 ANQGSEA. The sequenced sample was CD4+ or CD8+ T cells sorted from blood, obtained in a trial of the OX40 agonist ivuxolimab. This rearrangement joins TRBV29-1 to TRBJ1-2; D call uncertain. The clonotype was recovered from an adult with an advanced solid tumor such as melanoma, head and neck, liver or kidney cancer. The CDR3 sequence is CSVTTSSSPGYTF. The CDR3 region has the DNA TGCAGCGTCACGACTAGCTCATCGCCAGGCTACACCTTC.